The clone carrying this T cell receptor beta chain was recorded only once. Its antigen remains unknown. Germline V lookup: CDR1 ENHRY, CDR2 SYGVKD. V was cut by 0 bases and J by 4 bases, with 24 bases left in between. The CDR3 covers 19 residues. The method was immunoSEQ multiplex PCR; TCRdb's version includes in-frame clones alone and lacks a portion of them. The sample includes almost 100,000 clones, just under 95% seen only once; the top ten take about 2.8%. The record originates from a study of PD-1 blockade in classical Hodgkin lymphoma. Study-wide findings and caveats: Diversity similar to that of newly diagnosed patients was seen at baseline in complete responders.

Every one of the patients relapsed after autologous stem cell transplantation (brentuximab vedotin exposure was variable). The receptor's source is a human donor with classical Hodgkin lymphoma. The chain joins TRBV10-3 to TRBJ1-2, with D uncertain. This sample comprised peripheral blood mononuclear cells (PBMCs), obtained at baseline. CDR3 in amino acids: CAISESKARGGDFRYGYTF. DNA for the CDR3: TGTGCCATCAGTGAGTCGAAGGCTCGTGGTGGGGATTTCCGCTATGGCTACACCTTC.